This TCR beta chain is drawn from a study of blood T cell repertoires in COVID-19 (TCRdb year 2020). For the wider study: Samples covering the acute and convalescent phases of COVID-19 were provided by collaborators in the United States, Italy and Spain. The prospective study material was composed of cDNA or gDNA derived from T cells, B-cell-depleted T cells, or PBMCs. Deeply sampled blood TCRbeta repertoires from subjects exposed to, actively infected with, or recovered from COVID-19 were included in the dataset. The repertoires were released in a freely available public database intended as a resource for research on the immune response to SARS-CoV-2. Samples were obtained from the ongoing ImmuneRACE study (first 160 participants) and from about 1,300 subjects provided by 6 global collaborators. The sample metadata nearly always contained a de-identified subject ID, COVID-19 status, age in years and sex. Where HLA class I and class II types were available, the types were taken from metadata supplied by the sample provider, not from assay-based typing. The investigation overall reported the following: The amount of clinical and demographic metadata varied by source and participant and was provided uncurated.

The collaborating institutions used their own protocols to collect whole blood in K2EDTA tubes. Collaborator samples were shipped for TCRbeta analysis as frozen whole blood, isolated PBMCs, or DNA extracted from either sample type. CDR1 and CDR2 (SGDLS, YYNGEE) derive from the germline V gene. Ends trimmed: V by 4 bases, J by 8 bases; bases unmatched to a gene: 11. CDR3 length: 15 amino acids, cysteine to phenylalanine. Only CDR3 DNA is held: 45 bases, read in frame from base 1. The immunoSEQ Assay, a bias-controlled multiplex PCR, was used to amplify TCRbeta CDR3 regions from genomic DNA. Per the original workflow: Nucleated cell counts per sample were estimated from amplification of reference gene primers within the assay. To quantify the absolute abundance of each unique TCRbeta CDR3 rearrangement, sequence reads were collapsed and filtered. For each sample, productive Simpson clonality was calculated as the square root of Simpson's diversity index across productive rearrangements. This is the immuneACCESS table as TCRdb keeps it, with only in-frame sequences that have V and J called. A part of the clones is gone; compared with another copy, unresolved V genes explain less than half, and the rest is unexplained. The DNA was the basis for D and trimming; V, J and clone size are from that table. The sample profile shows 200,000 to 250,000 clones; approximately 80% of them were found once. Roughly 21% of the sample lies in the top ten.

In regard to this clone: The antigen it recognizes is unknown. No quality values exist for individual bases; no much larger clone is one base distant.

The V gene is TRBV9 and the J gene is TRBJ2-1, and TRBD2 aligns with 8 junction nucleotides. Sequencing used peripheral blood. The TCR was taken from a young man with active or convalescent COVID-19. The DNA is as follows: TGTGCCAGCAGCTCCGGGAGGGGCGGGGGCTATGAGCAGTTCTTC. The encoded protein is CASSSGRGGGYEQFF.